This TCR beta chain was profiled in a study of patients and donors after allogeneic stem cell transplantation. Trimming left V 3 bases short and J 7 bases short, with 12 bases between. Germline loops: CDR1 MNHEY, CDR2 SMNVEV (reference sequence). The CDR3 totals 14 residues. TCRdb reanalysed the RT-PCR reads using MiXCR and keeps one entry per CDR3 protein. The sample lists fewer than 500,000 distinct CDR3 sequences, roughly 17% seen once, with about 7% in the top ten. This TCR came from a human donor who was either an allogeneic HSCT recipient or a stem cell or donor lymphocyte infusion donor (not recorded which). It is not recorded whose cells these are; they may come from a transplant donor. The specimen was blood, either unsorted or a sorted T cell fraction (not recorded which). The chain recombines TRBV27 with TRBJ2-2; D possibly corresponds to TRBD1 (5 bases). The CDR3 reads CASSFTQGLGELFF. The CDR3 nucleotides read TGTGCCAGCAGTTTTACCCAGGGTCTCGGGGAGCTGTTTTTT.